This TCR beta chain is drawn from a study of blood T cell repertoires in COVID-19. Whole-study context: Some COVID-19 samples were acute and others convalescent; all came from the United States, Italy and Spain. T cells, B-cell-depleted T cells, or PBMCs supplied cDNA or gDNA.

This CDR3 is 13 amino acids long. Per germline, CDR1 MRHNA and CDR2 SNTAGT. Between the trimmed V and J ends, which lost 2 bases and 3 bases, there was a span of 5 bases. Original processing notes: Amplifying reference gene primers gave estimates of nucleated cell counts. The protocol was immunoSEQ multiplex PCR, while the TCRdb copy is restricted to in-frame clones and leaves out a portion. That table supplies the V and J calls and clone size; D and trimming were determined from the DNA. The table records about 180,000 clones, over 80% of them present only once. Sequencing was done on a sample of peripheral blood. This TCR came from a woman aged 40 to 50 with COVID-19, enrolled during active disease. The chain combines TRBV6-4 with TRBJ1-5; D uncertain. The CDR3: CASSDRDNQPQHF. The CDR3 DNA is TGTGCCAGCAGTGACCGGGACAATCAGCCCCAGCATTTT.